The next 5 T cell receptor beta chains were all read from a single sample in a study of vaccination and CD4 T cells after COVID-19. TCRdb re-analysed the PCR reads in MiXCR, keeping a single row per CDR3 protein. Of about 29,000 distinct CDR3 sequences in the sample, roughly 50% were seen once. Noted time point: late sampling 161 to 241 days after vaccination in three convalescent patients. Sequenced material: CD4+ T cells from blood, taken about 7 months after SARS-CoV-2 vaccination. The receptors here all came from a human donor who had recovered from COVID-19.

This clonotype was picked up a small number of times. This rearrangement joins TRBV19 to TRBJ2-7; 13 bases match TRBD2. J gave up 7 bases and V 5 bases, and 8 bases lay outside the gene matches. Germline CDR1 and CDR2: LNHDA and SQIVND (reference sequence). This CDR3 contains 15 residues. This chain's CDR3 is CASSPRLAGGGEQYF. CDR3 in DNA: TGTGCCAGTAGTCCACGACTAGCGGGAGGTGGGGAGCAGTACTTC.

The chain combines TRBV7-9 with TRBJ2-2; D remains unclear. Germline V gene data show CDR1 as SEHNR and CDR2 as FQNEAQ (reference sequence). V gave up 5 bases and J gave up 13 bases, with 11 bases separating them. The length of the CDR3 is 11 residues. CDR3 sequence reads: CASSLTRGLFF. The CDR3 DNA is TGTGCCAGCAGCCTGACACGCGGGCTGTTTTTT.

This clonotype was found a few times. J is TRBJ2-3 and V is TRBV20-1, with 9 bases aligning to TRBD2. Germline CDR1 DFQATT, CDR2 SNEGSKA (reference sequence). The CDR3 runs 15 residues. V lost 6 bases to trimming and J lost 6 bases; unmatched junction nucleotides: 13. CDR3 bases: TGCAGTGCCAAACGGTTAGCGGGAGTAGGGGATACGCAGTATTTT. Translated, it gives CSAKRLAGVGDTQYF.

The genes are TRBV6-2 or TRBV6-3 and TRBJ2-1; the D is unclear. Trimming removed 8 bases from V and 0 bases from J, with 8 bases in between. From germline, CDR1 is MNHEY and CDR2 SVGEGT. This CDR3 spans 13 amino acids. The CDR3 spells CASEAVSYNEQFF. In DNA, the CDR3 is TGTGCCAGCGAGGCGGTCTCCTACAATGAGCAGTTCTTC.

CDR3 sequence: CASSIQGVMNTEAFF. The CDR3, as DNA: TGTGCCAGTAGTATCCAGGGGGTGATGAACACTGAAGCTTTCTTT. V gene TRBV19 combines with J gene TRBJ1-1, with 7 bases that match TRBD1. The CDR3 contains 15 residues. Germline trimming cut 3 bases from V and 0 bases from J; bases unmatched to any gene: 4. Germline CDR1 is LNHDA and CDR2 is SQIVND (reference sequence).